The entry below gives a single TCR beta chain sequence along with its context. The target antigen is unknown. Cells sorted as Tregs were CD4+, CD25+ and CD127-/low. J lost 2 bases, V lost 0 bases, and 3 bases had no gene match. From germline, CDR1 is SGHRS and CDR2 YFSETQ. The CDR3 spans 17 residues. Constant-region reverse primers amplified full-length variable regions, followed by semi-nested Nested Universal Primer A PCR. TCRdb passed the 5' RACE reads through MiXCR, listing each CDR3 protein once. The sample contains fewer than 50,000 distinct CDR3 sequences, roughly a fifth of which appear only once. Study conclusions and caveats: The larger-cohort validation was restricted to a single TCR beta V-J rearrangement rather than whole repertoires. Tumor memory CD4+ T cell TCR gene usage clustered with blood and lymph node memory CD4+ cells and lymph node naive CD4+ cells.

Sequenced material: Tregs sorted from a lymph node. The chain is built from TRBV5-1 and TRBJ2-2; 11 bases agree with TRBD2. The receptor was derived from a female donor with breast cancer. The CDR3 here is CASSLAGTSGNTGELFF. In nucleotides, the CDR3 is TGCGCCAGCAGCTTGGCCGGGACTAGCGGAAACACCGGGGAGCTGTTTTTT.